The 29 T cell receptor beta chains below come from one sample, sequenced in a study of liver allograft versus peripheral blood T cells (dated by TCRdb to between 2020 and 2021). Notes on the research overall: The study compared T cell receptor repertoires found within transplanted livers against repertoires in the peripheral blood of liver transplant recipients.

For sequencing, an Illumina MiSeq was employed. TCRdb reran the public reads through fastp at Q25 and MiXCR, keeping productive beta chains. When rows share a CDR3 protein, they turn into one entry using the most common DNA and genes. This sample comprises some 10,000 distinct CDR3 sequences, less than 20% of them detected only once. The ten largest clones represent 1% to 1.5% of the sample. The source is a human patient who had a liver transplant. Some T cells may originate with the graft donor following a transplant.

By sample share, this clonotype is medium-sized. This chain joins TRBV29-1 and TRBJ2-7; 9 positions agree with TRBD1. CDR1 and CDR2 from the germline V gene are SQVTM and ANQGSEA. The length of the CDR3 is 15 residues. The ends lost 1 base at V and 6 bases at J; junction bases unmatched: 10. CDR3 loop: CSVEASGTGQVEQYF. CDR3 nucleotides: TGCAGCGTTGAAGCGTCCGGGACAGGGCAGGTCGAGCAGTACTTC.

By sample share, this clonotype is medium-sized. V is TRBV18 and J is TRBJ2-7; possibly TRBD2 for D (7 bases). Germline assignment: CDR1 KGHSH and CDR2 LQKENI. The V gene lost 2 bases and the J gene lost 4 bases, with 12 bases spanning the gap. The CDR3 sequence is 14 residues long. CDR3 DNA sequence: TGTGCCAGCTCACCAGGGGGGGCTTCGTACGAGCAGTACTTC. It encodes CASSPGGASYEQYF.

Concerning this clonotype itself: A much larger clone lies a single base off, so this may be a read error. This chain joins TRBV7-2 and TRBJ2-2; D not certain. The CDR3 loop spans 13 amino acids. Germline V gene lookup returns CDR1 SGHTA and CDR2 FQGNSA. Between the trimmed V and J ends, which lost 0 bases and 7 bases, there was a span of 6 bases. CDR3 nucleotide sequence: TGTGCCAGCAGCTTAGCGATGGTCGGGGAGCTGTTTTTT. This encodes CASSLAMVGELFF.

This clonotype was counted between two and nine times. The rearrangement uses TRBV7-2 and TRBJ2-1; D unclear. The V gene lost 1 base and the J gene lost 10 bases, with 14 bases spanning the gap. This CDR3 is built from 14 residues. Per germline, CDR1 SGHTA and CDR2 FQGNSA. This chain's CDR3 is CASSLGFPGSEQFF. The CDR3 region has the DNA TGTGCCAGCAGCTTAGGATTTCCGGGCAGCGAGCAGTTCTTC.

V usage is TRBV5-1 and J usage is TRBJ2-3, with a tentative D call TRBD1 (5 bases). V gave up 0 bases and J gave up 3 bases, with 8 bases separating them. Germline CDR1 and CDR2: SGHRS and YFSETQ. The CDR3 is 14 amino acids. The CDR3 protein is CASSLVQGTDTQYF. CDR3 coding DNA: TGCGCCAGCAGCTTGGTCCAGGGTACAGATACGCAGTATTTT.

This clonotype was found many times. The CDR3, as DNA: TGTGCCAGCAGTTGGCTTCCAGATACGCAGTATTTT. Protein: CASSWLPDTQYF. The genes are TRBV6-2 or TRBV6-3 and TRBJ2-3, with D unclear. Germline values: CDR1 MNHEY, CDR2 SVGEGT. The CDR3 covers 12 residues. Trimming took off 4 bases at V and 4 bases at J, with 6 bases between the two ends.

This clonotype has at least ten counts. V is TRBV7-9 and J is TRBJ1-2, with D maybe TRBD1 (5 bases). Germline assignment: CDR1 SEHNR and CDR2 FQNEAQ (reference sequence). Trimming removed 5 bases from V and 4 bases from J, with 11 bases in between. The CDR3 length is 13 residues. CDR3 region: CASSRDSFYGYTF. The DNA for the CDR3 is TGTGCCAGCAGCCGAGACAGCTTCTATGGCTACACCTTC. Full variable domain (missing parts from reference TRBV7-9 and TRBJ1-2): DTGVSQNPRHKITKRGQNVTFRCDPISEHNRLYWYRQTLGQGPEFLTYFQNEAQLEKSRLLSDRFSAERPKGSFSTLEIQRTEQGDSAMYLCASSRDSFYGYTFGSGTRLTVV.

This clonotype was seen only a few times. The chain uses TRBV19 and TRBJ1-5; a weak D match, TRBD1 (6 bases). The V gene lost 3 bases and the J gene lost 1 base, with 10 bases spanning the gap. Germline V CDR1 and CDR2: LNHDA, SQIVND (reference sequence). This CDR3 is built from 15 residues. For the CDR3, the DNA is TGTGCCAGTAGTATGGGACACCTGAGCAATCAGCCCCAGCATTTT. This translates into CASSMGHLSNQPQHF.

This clonotype is judged medium-sized. This chain links TRBV19 with TRBJ1-6, with D possibly matching TRBD1 (5 bases). From germline, CDR1 is LNHDA and CDR2 SQIVND (reference sequence). The CDR3 has 14 amino acids. Deletions cut 5 bases from V and 10 bases from J, with 15 bases between. Here the CDR3 reads CASSFGARGSPLHF. Here the CDR3 DNA reads TGTGCCAGTAGTTTCGGGGCTCGAGGATCACCCCTCCACTTT.

The J gene is TRBJ1-5, the V gene TRBV19, with TRBD1 matching over 7 bases. Germline V CDR1 and CDR2: LNHDA, SQIVND (reference sequence). V dropped 7 bases and J dropped 4; count of bases not matched to a gene: 4. This CDR3 has 13 amino acids. CDR3 in DNA: TGTGCCAGTATGCAGGGGGAGAATCAGCCCCAGCATTTT. It yields the protein CASMQGENQPQHF.

This chain connects TRBV7-2 to TRBJ1-1, with D possibly TRBD1 on 5 matching bases. Trimming removed 5 bases from V and 0 bases from J, with 10 bases in between. The CDR3 sequence is 14 residues long. The V gene's germline CDR1 is SGHTA and CDR2 FQGNSA. The CDR3 is CASSRYRMNTEAFF. The CDR3 coding sequence is TGTGCCAGCAGCCGTTACAGGATGAACACTGAAGCTTTCTTT.

This clonotype was seen at least ten times. The chain is built from TRBV6-2 or TRBV6-3 and TRBJ2-5; D may be TRBD1 or TRBD2 (5 bases each). Trimming left V 6 bases short and J 5 bases short, with 13 bases between. This CDR3 spans 13 amino acids. In germline, CDR1 is MNHEY, CDR2 SVGEGT. This CDR3 reads CASSYGRDETQYF. DNA of the CDR3: TGTGCCAGCAGCTACGGCAGGGACGAGACCCAGTACTTC.

This chain uses TRBV20-1 with TRBJ1-6; D uncertain. V dropped 0 bases and J dropped 0 bases, with 12 bases sitting between them. The V gene's germline CDR1 is DFQATT and CDR2 SNEGSKA (reference sequence). This CDR3 has 17 amino acids. In DNA form, the CDR3 reads TGCAGTGCTAGAGATGAGGGCCCCAGCTCCTATAATTCACCCCTCCACTTT. Its protein product is CSARDEGPSSYNSPLHF.

The CDR3 here is CSARDPRQGRGGYTF. Written as DNA, the CDR3 is TGCAGTGCTAGAGATCCTCGACAGGGACGGGGTGGCTACACCTTC. The chain carries TRBV20-1 and TRBJ1-2, with 7 bases lining up with TRBD1. Germline assignment: CDR1 DFQATT and CDR2 SNEGSKA (reference sequence). CDR3 length: 15 amino acids. V shed 0 bases, J shed 7 bases, and the junction held 11 bases outside the gene matches.

This clonotype occurred a few times. The V call is TRBV6-5, the J call TRBJ2-7; TRBD1 agrees at 9 bases. CDR1 is MNHEY and CDR2 is SVGAGI in the germline V gene. This CDR3 contains 14 residues. Unmatched junction bases numbered 8, after V lost 5 bases and J lost 6 bases. This CDR3 reads CASSAGDRVAEQYF. The CDR3 DNA reads as TGTGCCAGCAGTGCCGGGGACAGGGTGGCCGAGCAGTACTTC.

In this sample, this clonotype is medium-sized. J is TRBJ1-4 and V is TRBV27; 7 nucleotides agree with TRBD1. The CDR3 covers 14 residues. V shed 4 bases, J shed 8 bases, and the junction held 7 bases outside the gene matches. Germline V gene sequence: CDR1 MNHEY, CDR2 SMNVEV (reference sequence). The CDR3 DNA is TGTGCCAGCAGTTCCCCGACAGGGTGGGAAAAACTGTTTTTT. As protein: CASSSPTGWEKLFF.

This clonotype was counted between two and nine times. The CDR3 reads CASGLGYEQYF. The CDR3 DNA reads as TGTGCCAGCGGGTTGGGGTACGAGCAGTACTTC. This sequence joins TRBV6-2 or TRBV6-3 and TRBJ2-7, with D uncertain. The length of the CDR3 is 11 residues. V lost 8 bases and J lost 4, with 9 bases in between. CDR1 is MNHEY, CDR2 SVGEGT, per germline.

This clonotype ranks as medium-sized. The V call is TRBV5-6, the J call TRBJ1-2; D not resolved. This CDR3 is built from 16 residues. Germline values: CDR1 SGHDT, CDR2 YYEEEE. Between the trimmed V and J ends, which lost 4 bases and 0 bases, there was a span of 16 bases. The CDR3 loop is CASSPLTVSTNYGYTF. The CDR3 DNA sequence: TGTGCCAGCAGCCCTTTAACAGTTTCTACTAACTATGGCTACACCTTC.

Concerning this clonotype: A far larger clone differs by one base, so this is likely a read error. This chain uses TRBV6-5 with TRBJ1-1; D not certain. In germline, CDR1 is MNHEY, CDR2 SVGAGI. The CDR3 spans 13 residues. Written as DNA, the CDR3 is TGTGTCAGCAAGAGTAGAATGAACACTGAAGCTTTCTTT. Translated, it gives CVSKSRMNTEAFF.

This clonotype was counted between two and nine times. This chain links TRBV5-6 with TRBJ1-6; D gene uncertain. CDR3 size: 12 residues. Germline V gene sequence: CDR1 SGHDT, CDR2 YYEEEE. The V and J ends lost 2 bases and 14 bases respectively, with 11 bases between them. CDR3 in amino acids: CASSLPPSALHF. As DNA, the CDR3 is TGTGCCAGCAGCTTACCCCCTTCGGCCCTCCACTTT.

This clonotype was counted at least ten times. The chain links TRBV18 to TRBJ2-7; 9 bases map to TRBD1. The CDR3 consists of 14 residues. Germline CDR1 is KGHSH and CDR2 is LQKENI. J gave up 4 bases and V 3 bases, and 4 bases lay outside the gene matches. In DNA, the CDR3 is TGTGCCAGCTCACCGAAGACAGGGGGTTACGAGCAGTACTTC. Protein product: CASSPKTGGYEQYF.

This clonotype was seen more than once but under ten times. The chain is built from TRBV19 and TRBJ2-7, with a possible D match to TRBD1 (5 bases). V dropped 6 bases and J dropped 6 bases, with 15 bases sitting between them. Per germline, CDR1 LNHDA and CDR2 SQIVND (reference sequence). This CDR3 is 13 amino acids long. The CDR3 DNA follows: TGTGCCAGTAGGGACCTTGAAAGGGGCGAGCAGTACTTC. Its translation: CASRDLERGEQYF. Full variable domain (missing parts from reference TRBV19 and TRBJ2-7): DGGITQSPKYLFRKEGQNVTLSCEQNLNHDAMYWYRQDPGQGLRLIYYSQIVNDFQKGDIAEGYSVSREKKESFPLTVTSAQKNPTAFYLCASRDLERGEQYFGPGTRLTVT.

Relative to its sample, this clonotype is medium-sized (0.01 to 0.1%). J is TRBJ2-1 and V is TRBV19; possibly TRBD2 for D (6 bases). The germline V gene encodes CDR1 LNHDA and CDR2 SQIVND (reference sequence). V shed 3 bases and J shed 7 bases, with 10 bases lying between them. This CDR3 has 13 residues. The CDR3 nucleotides are TGTGCCAGTAGTATCTGGGGAGGAAATGAGCAGTTCTTC. It encodes CASSIWGGNEQFF.

This clonotype occurred a few times. The V call is TRBV27, the J call TRBJ1-3; D remains ambiguous. Germline V gene data show CDR1 as MNHEY and CDR2 as SMNVEV (reference sequence). CDR3 length equals 14 residues. Trimming stripped 6 bases from V and 3 bases from J, with 12 bases between. In DNA form, the CDR3 reads TGTGCCAGCAGCCCGCGGATGGATGGAAACACCATATATTTT. Translation: CASSPRMDGNTIYF.

This clonotype qualifies as medium-sized (0.01 to 0.1%). The rearrangement uses TRBV18 and TRBJ2-1; D may be TRBD2 (6 bases). CDR3 length: 14 residues. Germline CDR1 is KGHSH and CDR2 is LQKENI. V gave up 2 bases and J gave up 4 bases, with 9 bases separating them. The CDR3 spells CASSPAGTYNEQFF. The CDR3 DNA follows: TGTGCCAGCTCACCAGCGGGGACTTACAATGAGCAGTTCTTC.

Ten or more counts support this clonotype. The chain uses TRBV7-2 and TRBJ1-1; D is uncertain. The CDR3 consists of 13 residues. V shed 0 bases and J shed 0 bases, with 2 bases lying between them. Germline V gives CDR1 SGHTA, CDR2 FQGNSA. CDR3 DNA sequence: TGTGCCAGCAGCTTAGCGTTGAACACTGAAGCTTTCTTT. This codes for CASSLALNTEAFF. The complete variable domain, with remaining parts taken from reference TRBV7-2 and TRBJ1-1, reads GAGVSQSPSNKVTEKGKDVELRCDPISGHTALYWYRQSLGQGLEFLIYFQGNSAPDKSGLPSDRFSAERTGGSVSTLTIQRTQQEDSAVYLCASSLALNTEAFFGQGTRLTVV.

This clonotype is judged medium-sized. This chain uses TRBV10-3 with TRBJ1-2; D is possibly TRBD1 (6 bases). The CDR3 length is 12 residues. Between the trimmed V and J ends, which lost 10 bases and 6 bases, there was a span of 15 bases. The germline gives CDR1 ENHRY, CDR2 SYGVKD. CDR3 coding DNA: TGTGCCACCGGAGAGGGGGGAAATGGCTACACCTTC. Residues: CATGEGGNGYTF.

The chain uses TRBV12-3 or TRBV12-4 and TRBJ1-1, with D perhaps matching TRBD1 (5 bases). V lost 7 bases to trimming and J lost 11 bases, with 17 bases between them. The CDR3 consists of 12 residues. The CDR3: CASTLLGKGAFF. CDR3 nucleotide sequence: TGTGCCAGCACCCTATTGGGTAAGGGGGCTTTCTTT.

This clonotype was seen more than once but under ten times. The V and J genes are TRBV12-3 or TRBV12-4 and TRBJ1-2; no clear D. The V gene lost 5 bases and the J gene lost 5 bases, with 12 bases spanning the gap. The CDR3 runs to 13 residues. In DNA form, the CDR3 reads TGTGCCAGCAGTCCCACGGCCAATTATGGCTACACCTTC. Translating gives CASSPTANYGYTF.